Given below is one T cell receptor beta chain in context. This record belongs to a study of blood T cells in healthy people across ages. This CDR3 region has 13 residues. The use of a sample-barcoded 5' primer and a J-beta primer mix characterized a second PCR of about 7 to 12 cycles. TCRdb used MiXCR to reprocess the 5' RACE reads, holding one entry per CDR3 protein. The sample lists around 940,000 distinct CDR3 sequences; just over 50% were seen once. This sequence originates from a woman between 55 and 75 years old in good health. The rearrangement uses TRBV21-1 and TRBJ1-2; the D call of TRBD1 is as the table states it, not checked on the DNA. TRBV21-1 has pseudogene status. Sequenced: blood. The CDR3 DNA is TGTGCCAGCAGTCGGACACCCAACTATGGCTACACCTTC. Translation gives CASSRTPNYGYTF.